This T cell receptor (beta chain) was retrieved from a study of STAT3 mutations in large granular lymphocyte leukemia. TCRbeta libraries averaged roughly 40,000 productive templates per sample. Generated by immunoSEQ multiplex PCR, the TCRdb table keeps only in-frame clones and is missing some. The table has 9,500 to 12,000 clones, 85% seen once; the top ten hold around 85%. This clone was seen more than once but under ten times. The antigen remains undetermined. V was cut by 4 bases and J by 3 bases, with 12 bases left in between. The CDR3 runs to 14 residues. Germline assignment: CDR1 MNHEY and CDR2 SVGAGI. Study-wide findings and caveats: Every T-cell large granular lymphocyte leukemia patient had at least one immunodominant TCR beta clonotype. Suggested: STAT3 mutation was not the ancestral event for these clonal expansions. Differing intervals and regimens complicate linking therapy response to clone burden. Clonal expansion was inferred from other time points because no sample existed at each clone's first appearance.

The chain links TRBV6-5 to TRBJ1-2; D unresolved. The TCR originated in a man at least 80 years old with T-cell large granular lymphocyte leukemia. Some clones in this sample may be carry-over from other donors' samples. Sequencing was performed on peripheral blood mononuclear cells. Here the CDR3 reads CASSFALSHYGYTF. The DNA for the CDR3 is TGTGCCAGCAGTTTCGCCCTCTCCCACTATGGCTACACCTTC.